This T cell receptor beta chain was recovered during a study of kidney transplant recipient with SARS-CoV-2 infection. As for this clonotype: One end of the junction fails to match germline, which may point to a read error.

TCRdb passed the reads through MiXCR, listing each CDR3 protein once. The sample gives fewer than 250,000 distinct CDR3 sequences, about 28% of which show up once; less than 8.5% is in the top ten. This CDR3 has 17 residues. Germline loops: CDR1 LGHDT, CDR2 YNNKEL (reference sequence). This chain links TRBV3-1 with TRBJ1-1; D not resolved. Sequenced material: a blood sample, taken at baseline and on day 111 from a kidney transplant recipient. This clonotype was sampled from a young adult male patient who had COVID-19 and was a kidney transplant recipient. Some of these T cells may belong to the graft donor. The CDR3 loop reads CASSGMGPISIRTEASF. CDR3 coding DNA: TGTGCCAGCAGCGGGATGGGTCCCATTTCAATTCGCACTGAAGCTTCCTTT.